This TCR beta chain was retrieved from a study of tumor-infiltrating lymphocytes in oesophageal squamous cell carcinoma. The CDR3 loop spans 13 amino acids. Per the germline V gene, CDR1 is SGHVS and CDR2 is FQNEAQ. One entry per CDR3 protein results from TCRdb running MiXCR on the PCR reads. The data contain approximately 12,000 distinct CDR3 sequences, approximately 45% of them singletons. What was sequenced was normal esophageal tissue next to the tumor. This sequence joins TRBV7-8 and TRBJ2-3; tentative D call: TRBD2 (6 bases). The last part of the DNA fits TRBJ2-7 better; the J call may be wrong. The source of this sequence is a male donor with esophageal squamous cell carcinoma. CDR3: CASSSQEGLEQYF. DNA for the CDR3: TGTGCCAGCAGCTCCCAGGAGGGTTTGGAGCAGTACTTC.